This T cell receptor (beta chain) was retrieved from a study of lymphopenia after photon versus proton radiotherapy. Study observations and caveats: A bigger post-nadir fall in TCR diversity correlated inversely with survival time in deceased patients. Survival link was tested only in deceased patients; proton benefit remains a possibility. After lymphocyte nadir, photon-treated repertoires showed oligoclonal expansion, especially CD8+ Temra. Photon-treated patients lost naive T cells and TCR diversity; proton-treated stayed stable.

With respect to this clone: The antigen is undetermined.

Some clones are missing from TCRdb's copy, which holds only in-frame ones; the method was immunoSEQ multiplex PCR. The data show more than 25,000 clones, 83% seen once. This CDR3 comprises 14 residues. Trimming pared 5 bases from V and 0 bases from J, leaving 8 bases between. Germline V gene sequence: CDR1 LNHDA, CDR2 SQIVND (reference sequence). The V and J genes are TRBV19 and TRBJ1-5; D remains ambiguous. The clonotype originates from a woman aged 50 to 65 with pancreatic cancer. The sequences come from peripheral blood, collected from a patient treated with photon-based radiotherapy. Here the CDR3 DNA reads TGTGCCAGTAGTGCAACAGCTAGCAATCAGCCCCAGCATTTT. Its translation is CASSATASNQPQHF.